The 26 T cell receptor beta chains given below trace back to one sample, sequenced in a study of CD8 T cells in ankylosing spondylitis. TCRdb re-called the 5' RACE reads through MiXCR, storing one row per CDR3 protein. The sample has tens of thousands of distinct CDR3 sequences, around 6% seen once; the top ten hold approximately 12%. The specimen was blood, either unsorted or a sorted T cell fraction (not recorded which). The receptors stem from a male donor with ankylosing spondylitis or in good health (not recorded which).

This clonotype has a handful of counts. The V gene is TRBV20-1, the J gene TRBJ1-1; TRBD1 agrees at 9 bases. This CDR3 comprises 13 residues. Germline V gene data show CDR1 as DFQATT and CDR2 as SNEGSKA (reference sequence). V gave up 5 bases and J gave up 5 bases; unmatched junction bases: 6. The CDR3 region has the DNA TGCAGTGCTCGGATACAGGGGGCTACTGAAGCTTTCTTT. Its protein product is CSARIQGATEAFF.

The sample holds many counts of this clonotype. The gene calls are TRBV20-1 and TRBJ2-1; TRBD1 is a possible D gene (6 bases). The CDR3 extends over 13 amino acids. V was cut by 6 bases and J by 9 bases, with 18 bases left in between. Germline CDR1 DFQATT, CDR2 SNEGSKA (reference sequence). In DNA form, the CDR3 reads TGCAGTGCGAACGGACAGAGTCACGCTGAGCAGTTCTTC. Translating it yields CSANGQSHAEQFF.

This clonotype was recorded at least ten times. This sequence joins TRBV20-1 and TRBJ1-1; tentatively, D is TRBD1 (6 bases). Trimming pared 4 bases from V and 6 bases from J, leaving 21 bases between. Germline V gene sequence: CDR1 DFQATT, CDR2 SNEGSKA (reference sequence). This CDR3 is 15 amino acids long. For the CDR3, the DNA is TGCAGTGCTAAGAAACTGGGCCAGACAGGCGCTGAAGCTTTCTTT. This codes for CSAKKLGQTGAEAFF.

This clonotype was recorded many times. Compared with germline, one end of the junction differs, possibly owing to a read error. V is TRBV7-7 and J is TRBJ2-5, with D perhaps matching TRBD1 (5 bases). The CDR3 runs to 15 residues. Germline CDR1 reads SSHAT; CDR2 reads FNYEAQ (reference sequence). The CDR3 DNA sequence: TGTGCTAGCAGCCCTCAAGGGGCGTACCAAGAGACCCAGTACTTC. Its translation: CASSPQGAYQETQYF.

This clonotype was counted many times. The chain employs TRBV5-1 and TRBJ2-5; the match to TRBD2 covers 10 bases. CDR3 length: 14 amino acids. Germline values: CDR1 SGHRS, CDR2 YFSETQ. Losses at the gene ends were 4 bases for V and 3 bases for J; bases not matched to a gene: 3. The CDR3 DNA follows: TGCGCCAGCAGCGCACTAGCGGGGAAAGAGACCCAGTACTTC. Protein sequence: CASSALAGKETQYF.

This clonotype occurred many times. The rearrangement links TRBV4-1 to TRBJ2-3; 12 bases are shared with TRBD2. The V gene end was trimmed by 2 bases and the J gene end by 4 bases; junction bases not matched to a gene: 4. Germline V gene sequence: CDR1 MGHRA, CDR2 YSYEKL. The CDR3 sequence is 16 residues long. The CDR3 loop reads CASSQPTSGRSDTQYF. The CDR3 bases are TGCGCCAGCAGCCAACCCACTAGCGGGAGGTCAGATACGCAGTATTTT.

This clonotype showed up many times. This chain joins TRBV24-1 and TRBJ2-1; weak D call: TRBD1 (6 bases). This CDR3 contains 14 residues. Trimming removed 5 bases from V and 2 bases from J, with 9 bases in between. Germline V CDR1 and CDR2: KGHDR, SFDVKD. CDR3 sequence: CATSGQVPYNEQFF. Written as DNA, the CDR3 is TGTGCCACCAGTGGACAGGTCCCCTACAATGAGCAGTTCTTC.

In this sample, this clonotype turned up many times. The chain links TRBV7-6 to TRBJ2-1, with 8 bases matching TRBD2. The V gene's germline CDR1 is SGHVS and CDR2 FNYEAQ. Trimming cost V 1 base and J 5 bases; bases outside gene matches: 7. There are 16 residues in the CDR3. The CDR3 loop reads CASSLGAGGTDNEQFF. DNA of the CDR3: TGTGCCAGCAGCTTAGGGGCGGGAGGCACTGACAATGAGCAGTTCTTC.

The chain links TRBV9 to TRBJ2-1, with 12 bases lining up with TRBD2. CDR1 and CDR2 from the germline V gene are SGDLS and YYNGEE. Unmatched junction bases numbered 11, after V lost 3 bases and J lost 7 bases. The CDR3 spans 17 residues. As DNA, the CDR3 is TGTGCCAGCAGCGCCCCTTCTTCTAGCGGGGGGGCTAATGAGCAGTTCTTC. Its protein is CASSAPSSSGGANEQFF.

This clonotype was observed at least ten times. The chain links TRBV6-2 or TRBV6-3 to TRBJ2-5, with D hard to call. Trimming removed 6 bases from V and 4 bases from J, with 3 bases in between. The CDR3 contains 10 residues. The V gene's germline CDR1 is MNHEY and CDR2 SVGEGT. The CDR3 loop is CASRRETQYF. In DNA form, the CDR3 reads TGTGCCAGCAGAAGAGAGACCCAGTACTTC.

Regarding this clonotype: A much larger clone differs by one base, so this may be a read error. This rearrangement joins TRBV6-5 to TRBJ2-7, with a weak D call TRBD1 (6 bases). This CDR3 contains 12 residues. CDR1 and CDR2 from the germline V gene are MNHEY and SVGAGI. CDR3 sequence reads: CASRTYGGELYF. CDR3 in DNA: TGTGCCAGCCGGACCTATGGGGGCGAGCTGTACTTC.

This clonotype has at least ten counts. The chain is built from TRBV7-8 and TRBJ1-2; TRBD1 matches at 8 bases. Germline CDR1 is SGHVS and CDR2 is FQNEAQ. The V segment lost 4 bases and the J segment 7 bases; nucleotides outside the gene matches: 14. The CDR3 is 16 residues long. This chain's CDR3 is CASSSYRVQGAVGYTF. CDR3 sequence (DNA): TGTGCCAGCAGCTCCTACAGGGTTCAGGGGGCGGTTGGCTACACCTTC.

This clonotype was picked up many times. DNA of the CDR3: TGCGCCAGCAGCTTATATTACTCCGGGACTAGTAATGCTGAGCAGTTCTTC. Translation gives CASSLYYSGTSNAEQFF. The V call is TRBV5-1, the J call TRBJ2-1; the match to TRBD2 covers 8 bases. The CDR3 runs to 17 residues. V was pared by 2 bases and J by 9 bases, with 16 bases of the junction left unmatched. Germline V lookup: CDR1 SGHRS, CDR2 YFSETQ. Full variable domain (remainder filled in from reference TRBV5-1 and TRBJ2-1): KAGVTQTPRYLIKTRGQQVTLSCSPISGHRSVSWYQQTPGQGLQFLFEYFSETQRNKGNFPGRFSGRQFSNSRSEMNVSTLELGDSALYLCASSLYYSGTSNAEQFFGPGTRLTVL.

The table lists this clonotype with many counts. This chain links TRBV7-8 with TRBJ2-5, with 9 bases that match TRBD2. V lost 3 bases to trimming and J lost 4 bases; unmatched junction nucleotides: 6. The CDR3 extends over 15 amino acids. Germline V lookup: CDR1 SGHVS, CDR2 FQNEAQ. The CDR3 spells CASSLGLAPRETQYF. In DNA, the CDR3 is TGTGCCAGCAGCTTGGGACTAGCCCCTAGAGAGACCCAGTACTTC.

This clonotype was counted at least ten times. The conserved final phenylalanine or tryptophan is absent from the CDR3, which likely points to a read error. It is unclear where the CDR3 begins or ends on the DNA, so no DNA is shown, and the CDR3 is as TCRdb lists it. CDR3 sequence: CASSKGGRS. This chain links TRBV21-1 with TRBJ2-1; TRBD1 reflects the table's D call only, with no check against the DNA. TRBV21-1 corresponds to a pseudogene. The CDR3 is 9 amino acids in total, end residues counted.

The sample holds many counts of this clonotype. The chain links TRBV27 to TRBJ1-1; D remains ambiguous. The V and J ends lost 3 bases and 4 bases respectively, with 9 bases between them. This CDR3 has 13 residues. The germline CDR1 and CDR2 sequences are MNHEY and SMNVEV (reference sequence). CDR3 bases: TGTGCCAGCAGTTTCGCAGAGGGCACTGAAGCTTTCTTT. As protein: CASSFAEGTEAFF.

This clonotype was observed a handful of times. The chain recombines TRBV18 with TRBJ2-3; D is undetermined. Germline CDR1 KGHSH, CDR2 LQKENI. V was trimmed by 0 bases and J by 2 bases, leaving 9 bases between them. This CDR3 contains 15 residues. As DNA, the CDR3 is TGTGCCAGCTCACCACCGACCTCCTACACAGATACGCAGTATTTT. Protein: CASSPPTSYTDTQYF.

This clonotype was picked up many times. The chain links TRBV29-1 to TRBJ1-2; D not resolved. Germline V gene sequence: CDR1 SQVTM, CDR2 ANQGSEA. The CDR3 consists of 13 residues. The germline V and J ends were trimmed by 4 bases and 3 bases, with 12 bases remaining between them. The CDR3 reads CSVAGSNHYGYTF. Here the CDR3 DNA reads TGCAGCGTTGCCGGCTCAAATCACTATGGCTACACCTTC.

Comment on this clonotype: With a much larger clone just one base away, this may be a read error. V usage is TRBV3-1 and J usage is TRBJ1-5, with 7 bases fitting TRBD1. Per germline, CDR1 LGHDT and CDR2 YNNKEL (reference sequence). The CDR3 is 19 residues long. CDR3 DNA sequence: TGTACCATCGGCTTCGCCTCACTACTCCGGGACAGAGGCTATCAGCCCCAGCATTTT. Protein sequence: CTIGFASLLRDRGYQPQHF.

This clonotype was seen a handful of times. The chain is built from TRBV20-1 and TRBJ1-2, with D unresolved. The CDR3 length is 12 residues. Per germline, CDR1 DFQATT and CDR2 SNEGSKA (reference sequence). Trimming shortened V by 5 bases and J by 4 bases, and 11 bases separated the two germline ends. Here the CDR3 reads CSAVTGGYGYTF. CDR3 nucleotides: TGCAGTGCTGTTACCGGTGGCTATGGCTACACCTTC.

This clonotype was observed many times. V and J are TRBV4-1 and TRBJ1-2, with D perhaps TRBD1 (5 bases). Germline assignment: CDR1 MGHRA and CDR2 YSYEKL. The length of the CDR3 is 13 residues. Trimming stripped 7 bases from V and 7 bases from J, with 16 bases between. The CDR3 coding sequence is TGCGCCAGCACACCAAGATCGGGGACTGGCTACACCTTC. It encodes CASTPRSGTGYTF.

This clonotype has ten or more counts. The CDR3: CASSARWEGYGYTF. DNA for the CDR3: TGTGCCAGCAGTGCTAGGTGGGAGGGCTATGGCTACACCTTC. This rearrangement joins TRBV25-1 to TRBJ1-2; D call uncertain. CDR3 size: 14 residues. V shed 4 bases and J shed 4 bases, with 13 bases lying between them. The germline CDR1 and CDR2 sequences are MGHDK and SYGVNS.

This clonotype was seen at least ten times. Its ends do not fully match the called genes, so a read error is possible. The rearrangement uses TRBV5-1 and TRBJ2-1; 7 bases fit TRBD1. The CDR3 has 15 residues. Germline CDR1 is SGHRS and CDR2 is YFSETQ. CDR3 sequence reads: CASSPVGQSFNEQFF. The CDR3 region has the DNA TGCGCCAGCAGCCCTGTGGGACAGTCCTTCAATGAGCAGTTCTTC.

There are many counts of this clonotype. V gene TRBV5-1 combines with J gene TRBJ1-2; D gene uncertain. Looked up from germline, CDR1 is SGHRS and CDR2 is YFSETQ. V was cut by 2 bases and J by 6 bases, with 8 bases left in between. This CDR3 is 12 amino acids long. The CDR3: CASSFSRDGYTF. CDR3 DNA: TGCGCCAGCAGCTTTTCGCGAGATGGCTACACCTTC.

This clonotype has at least ten counts. The J gene is TRBJ2-2, the V gene TRBV4-3; 10 bases agree with TRBD1. J was trimmed by 3 bases and V by 4 bases; bases with no gene match: 5. From germline, CDR1 is LGHNA and CDR2 YSLEER. The CDR3 runs 16 residues. This CDR3 reads CASSPGTGVDTGELFF. For the CDR3, the DNA is TGCGCCAGCAGCCCCGGGACAGGGGTCGACACCGGGGAGCTGTTTTTT.

The table lists this clonotype with many counts. V and J are TRBV2 and TRBJ2-7, with 10 bases aligning to TRBD1. Trimming removed 6 bases from V and 4 bases from J; junction bases left unmatched: 0. Germline V gene sequence: CDR1 SNHLY, CDR2 FYNNEI. This CDR3 has 12 residues. The CDR3 DNA follows: TGTGCCAGCAGGGACAGGGGGTACGAGCAGTACTTC. It specifies CASRDRGYEQYF.